This passage covers 18 T cell receptor beta chains from one sample sequenced in a study of shared clonotypes between healthy human individuals (dated by TCRdb to the early 2020s). Libraries were made using the immunoSEQ multiplex PCR assay. In TCRdb, the immuneACCESS table is reduced to in-frame sequences with V and J assigned. These tables do not hold every clone; where another copy was compared, an unresolved V gene accounts for under half, and the others remain unexplained. This sample lists approximately 530,000 clones; about 96% were detected once. Clones ranked in the top ten supply around 0.066% of the sample. What was sequenced was naive CD4+ T cells sorted from blood. The sample's cell subset or site label, in plain terms: CD45RA+ positively selected. The receptor source for this set is a woman in her 30s in good health.

The V gene is TRBV7-9, the J gene TRBJ2-5; 10 positions match TRBD2. The V segment lost 10 bases and the J segment 1 base; nucleotides outside the gene matches: 12. The CDR3 is 16 residues long. Germline CDR1 is SEHNR and CDR2 is FQNEAQ (reference sequence). The CDR3 nucleotides read TGTGCCACCGAAATCCCGGGACTAGCGAGCCAAGAGACCCAGTACTTC. It encodes CATEIPGLASQETQYF.

Of note for this clone: One end of the junction does not line up with germline, which may come from a read error. V usage is TRBV28 and J usage is TRBJ1-6; TRBD1 is a possible D gene (5 bases). Germline CDR1 reads MDHEN; CDR2 reads SYDVKM. The CDR3 totals 14 residues. The CDR3 DNA follows: TGTGCCAGCAGTATCGGGACGGCTAATCCACCCCTCCACTTT. Amino acids: CASSIGTANPPLHF.

The chain carries TRBV5-6 and TRBJ2-1; 8 bases are a match to TRBD2. Trimming took 4 bases from V and 4 from J; bases not matched to a gene: 7. The germline gives CDR1 SGHDT, CDR2 YYEEEE. This CDR3 is built from 15 residues. This CDR3 reads CASSPVTSGYNEQFF. DNA for the CDR3: TGTGCCAGCAGCCCCGTAACTAGCGGATACAATGAGCAGTTCTTC.

The rearrangement links TRBV5-1 to TRBJ1-1; no definite D call. Germline CDR1 SGHRS, CDR2 YFSETQ. V lost 4 bases, J lost 12 bases, and 19 bases lay in between. The CDR3 runs to 13 residues. The CDR3 DNA reads TGCGCCAGCAGCCCTGCAAGATCCGATAGGACTTTCTTT. This sequence encodes CASSPARSDRTFF.

The chain couples TRBV18 to TRBJ2-7; 8 positions agree with TRBD1. Trimming at V came to 6 bases and at J to 4 bases, leaving 8 bases not matched to a gene. The CDR3 is made up of 14 amino acids. From germline, CDR1 is KGHSH and CDR2 LQKENI. The CDR3 loop is CASSITGGTYEQYF. The CDR3 bases are TGTGCCAGCTCCATTACAGGGGGGACTTACGAGCAGTACTTC.

The J gene is TRBJ2-3, the V gene TRBV29-1; D is tentatively TRBD1 or TRBD2 (5 bases each). In germline, CDR1 is SQVTM, CDR2 ANQGSEA. V lost 6 bases and J lost 10, with 23 bases in between. This CDR3 region has 14 residues. The CDR3 nucleotides are TGCAGCGTCGCCCGGGACCCCTGGGTATATCCGCAGTATTTT. This codes for CSVARDPWVYPQYF.

The V gene is TRBV28, the J gene TRBJ1-5; TRBD1 matches 7 bases. This CDR3 is built from 14 residues. After removal of 7 bases from V and 3 bases from J, the junction contained 6 bases not matched to a gene. The germline CDR1 and CDR2 sequences are MDHEN and SYDVKM. As DNA, the CDR3 is TGTGCCAGCATCCGACAGGGTTTCAATCAGCCCCAGCATTTT. Protein sequence: CASIRQGFNQPQHF. The full variable domain, with the rest looked up from reference TRBV28 and TRBJ1-5, is DVKVTQSSRYLVKRTGEKVFLECVQDMDHENMFWYRQDPGLGLRLIYFSYDVKMKEKGDIPEGYSVSREKKERFSLILESASTNQTSMYLCASIRQGFNQPQHFGDGTRLSIL.

This chain connects TRBV19 to TRBJ1-3; no definite D call. Germline V lookup: CDR1 LNHDA, CDR2 SQIVND (reference sequence). With 4 bases removed from V and 0 bases from J, the gap between germline ends came to 13 bases. This CDR3 is built from 16 residues. CDR3 region: CASSNIGIRSGNTIYF. The CDR3 DNA sequence: TGTGCCAGTAGTAACATCGGCATCCGCTCTGGAAACACCATATATTTT.

This chain uses TRBV11-2 with TRBJ2-6, with 10 bases that match TRBD2. From germline, CDR1 is SGHAT and CDR2 FQNNGV. V was pared by 3 bases and J by 0 bases, with 5 bases of the junction left unmatched. This CDR3 is 18 amino acids long. In nucleotides, the CDR3 is TGTGCCAGCAGCTTCCCGATAGCGGGGGGCTCTGGGGCCAACGTCCTGACTTTC. Its translation: CASSFPIAGGSGANVLTF.

The rearrangement uses TRBV21-1 and TRBJ2-3. TRBV21-1 is designated a pseudogene. The CDR3 runs to 16 residues. CDR3 coding DNA: TGTGCCAGCACCCACCAGGGGGGGCCGAGCACAGATACGCAGTATTTT. It codes for CASTHQGGPSTDTQYF.

This clone was seen once. The chain employs TRBV28 and TRBJ1-5, with TRBD1 matching 10 bases. This CDR3 is built from 15 residues. V shed 6 bases and J 1 base; nucleotides not matched to a gene: 3. Germline assignment: CDR1 MDHEN and CDR2 SYDVKM. As DNA, the CDR3 is TGTGCCAGCAGGACAGGGGGCAAAAGCAATCAGCCCCAGCATTTT. Residues: CASRTGGKSNQPQHF.

This chain joins TRBV19 and TRBJ1-1; TRBD1 might be the D (6 bases). Germline loops: CDR1 LNHDA, CDR2 SQIVND (reference sequence). Trimming shortened V by 3 bases and J by 7 bases, and 30 bases separated the two germline ends. This CDR3 is built from 19 residues. The CDR3 protein is CASSMVTSGATFLPFEAFF. The CDR3 DNA is TGTGCCAGTAGTATGGTTACTTCAGGGGCGACGTTCCTCCCTTTTGAAGCTTTCTTT.

A single count supports this clone. This chain joins TRBV6-4 and TRBJ2-7; D is uncertain. This CDR3 contains 13 residues. The V end lost 3 bases, the J end lost 5 bases, and 11 bases lay between the germline ends. Germline V gene lookup returns CDR1 MRHNA and CDR2 SNTAGT. CDR3 nucleotide sequence: TGTGCCAGCAGTGATACGGGTCTGAACGAGCAGTACTTC. It specifies CASSDTGLNEQYF.

The CDR3 DNA follows: TGTGCCAGCAGCGTACGGAGCGGGAGGGGGGCCTACAATGAGCAGTTCTTC. Its protein product is CASSVRSGRGAYNEQFF. The genes are TRBV9 and TRBJ2-1; 10 bases fit TRBD2. V shed 1 base, J shed 2 bases, and the junction held 6 bases outside the gene matches. The CDR3 extends over 17 amino acids. The germline gives CDR1 SGDLS, CDR2 YYNGEE.

A note on this clone: Other DNA sequences in this specimen translate into the identical CDR3. V usage is TRBV5-1 and J usage is TRBJ1-1; D remains ambiguous. Germline V gives CDR1 SGHRS, CDR2 YFSETQ. The CDR3 extends over 13 amino acids. V shed 2 bases and J shed 1 base, with 6 bases lying between them. CDR3 sequence: CASSFQGNTEAFF. CDR3 bases: TGCGCCAGCAGCTTTCAAGGGAACACTGAAGCTTTCTTT.

This clone was seen just once. The chain combines TRBV6-6 with TRBJ2-6; D uncertain. V lost 7 bases, J lost 2 bases, and 6 bases lay in between. This CDR3 has 13 amino acids. The germline V gene has CDR1 MNHNY and CDR2 SVGAGI (reference sequence). The CDR3 nucleotides read TGTGCCAGCACCGACGCTGGGGCCAACGTCCTGACTTTC. This translates into CASTDAGANVLTF.

The V call is TRBV10-3, the J call TRBJ1-5; a possible D gene is TRBD1 (5 bases). Trimming left V 6 bases short and J 6 bases short, with 15 bases between. CDR1 is ENHRY and CDR2 is SYGVKD in the germline V gene. The CDR3 is made up of 14 amino acids. The CDR3 DNA reads TGTGCCATCAGCCAGAAGGACGGGGGTCAGCCCCAGCATTTT. Amino acids: CAISQKDGGQPQHF.

The chain recombines TRBV28 with TRBJ1-1; D unclear. The germline gives CDR1 MDHEN, CDR2 SYDVKM. This CDR3 comprises 16 residues. The germline V and J ends were trimmed by 2 bases and 1 base, with 14 bases remaining between them. Here the CDR3 reads CASSLLGRGKNTEAFF. CDR3 coding DNA: TGTGCCAGCAGTTTACTGGGGAGAGGAAAGAACACTGAAGCTTTCTTT.